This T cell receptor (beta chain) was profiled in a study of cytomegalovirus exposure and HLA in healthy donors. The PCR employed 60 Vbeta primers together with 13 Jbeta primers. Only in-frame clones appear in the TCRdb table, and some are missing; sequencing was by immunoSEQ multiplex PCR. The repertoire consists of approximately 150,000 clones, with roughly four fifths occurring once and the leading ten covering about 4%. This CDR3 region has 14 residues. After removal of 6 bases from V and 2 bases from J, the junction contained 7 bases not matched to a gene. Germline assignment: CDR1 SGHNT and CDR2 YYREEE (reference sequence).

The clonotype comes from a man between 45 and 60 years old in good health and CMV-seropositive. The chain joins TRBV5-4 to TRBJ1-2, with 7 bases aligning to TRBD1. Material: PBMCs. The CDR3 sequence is CASNDMTGNYGYTF. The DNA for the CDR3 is TGTGCCAGCAACGACATGACAGGGAACTATGGCTACACCTTC.